This T cell receptor beta chain emerged from a study of patients and donors after allogeneic stem cell transplantation. TCRdb independently ran MiXCR on the RT-PCR reads; one entry per CDR3 protein. The table has some 200,000 distinct CDR3 sequences, 40% to 45% seen once. Trimming cost V 0 bases and J 1 base, with 10 bases left between them. The germline CDR1 and CDR2 sequences are LNHNV and YYDKDF (reference sequence). This CDR3 has 16 amino acids. The specimen sequenced was blood, either unsorted or a sorted T cell fraction (not recorded which). The source is a human donor who was either an allogeneic HSCT recipient or a stem cell or donor lymphocyte infusion donor (not recorded which). It is not recorded whose cells these are; they may come from a transplant donor. This rearrangement joins TRBV15 to TRBJ2-1, with D perhaps TRBD2 (6 bases). The CDR3 DNA is TGTGCCACCAGCAGAGATGACGCGGGATCCTACAATGAGCAGTTCTTC. Its protein product is CATSRDDAGSYNEQFF.